This T cell receptor (beta chain) was obtained from a study of spatial heterogeneity in lung cancer. TCRdb re-called the 5' RACE reads through MiXCR, storing one row per CDR3 protein. The table records more than 45,000 distinct CDR3 sequences, about 5.8% of them present only once. The sample holds many counts of this clonotype. Described time point: sample taken at primary tumor resection. Whole RNA, which was extracted from tumor, nontumor lung tissue or frozen PBMC, was sequenced without any cell sorting. This CDR3 spans 14 amino acids. The germline gives CDR1 SGHKS, CDR2 YYEKEE (reference sequence). Trimming shortened V by 4 bases and J by 5 bases, and 15 bases separated the two germline ends.

The chain recombines TRBV5-5 with TRBJ2-5; TRBD1 might be the D (6 bases). The clonotype comes from a male donor with early-stage non-small cell lung cancer. This material consisted of PBMCs, taken at surgery. Written as DNA, the CDR3 is TGTGCCAGCAGCCCCGGGACAAACTGGGAGACCCAGTACTTC. This gives the protein CASSPGTNWETQYF.